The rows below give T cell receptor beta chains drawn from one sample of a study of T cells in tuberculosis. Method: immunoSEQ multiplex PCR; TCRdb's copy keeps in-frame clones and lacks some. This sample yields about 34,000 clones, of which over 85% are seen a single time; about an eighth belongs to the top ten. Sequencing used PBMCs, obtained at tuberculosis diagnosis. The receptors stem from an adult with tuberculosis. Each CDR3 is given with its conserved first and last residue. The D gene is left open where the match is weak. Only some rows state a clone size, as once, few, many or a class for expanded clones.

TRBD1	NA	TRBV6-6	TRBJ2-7	CASSYPRTGNSYEQYF	TGTGCCAGCAGTTACCCACGGACAGGTAACTCCTACGAGCAGTACTTC
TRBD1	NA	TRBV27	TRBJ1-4	CASKGQGIPQGEKLFF	TGTGCCAGTAAGGGACAGGGGATACCCCAGGGTGAAAAACTGTTTTTT
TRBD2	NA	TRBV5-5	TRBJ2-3	CASSSRGLGSTDTQYF	TGTGCCAGCAGCTCACGCGGACTAGGGAGCACAGATACGCAGTATTTT
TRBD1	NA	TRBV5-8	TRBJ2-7	CASSDREQGGSYEQYF	TGTGCCAGCAGCGACCGGGAACAGGGGGGCTCCTACGAGCAGTACTTC
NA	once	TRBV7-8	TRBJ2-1	CASSSRSSYNEQFF	TGTGCCAGCAGCTCCAGGTCCTCCTACAATGAGCAGTTCTTC
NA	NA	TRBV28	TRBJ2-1	CASSLTANLNEQFF	TGTGCCAGCAGTTTAACCGCAAACTTAAATGAGCAGTTCTTC
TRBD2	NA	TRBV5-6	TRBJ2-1	CASQPGLAGYNEQFF	TGTGCCAGCCAACCGGGACTAGCGGGGTACAATGAGCAGTTCTTC
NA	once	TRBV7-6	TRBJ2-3	CASSPERDKQYF	TGTGCCAGCAGTCCCGAGAGGGATAAGCAGTATTTT
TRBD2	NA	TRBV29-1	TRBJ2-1	CSVENTSGRDEQFF	TGCAGCGTTGAAAACACTAGCGGACGGGATGAGCAGTTCTTC
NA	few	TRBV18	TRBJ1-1	CASSVRQDPTEAFF	TGTGCCAGCTCAGTTCGACAGGATCCCACTGAAGCTTTCTTT
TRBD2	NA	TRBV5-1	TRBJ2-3	CASSSGPQRESDTQYF	TGCGCCAGCAGCTCGGGGCCGCAGCGGGAGTCAGATACGCAGTATTTT
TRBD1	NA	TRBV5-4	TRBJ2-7	CASSRIDRGYEQYF	TGTGCCAGCAGCCGGATTGACAGGGGCTACGAGCAGTACTTC
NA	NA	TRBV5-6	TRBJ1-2	CASSPGEGWYGYTF	TGTGCCAGCAGCCCCGGCGAGGGTTGGTATGGCTACACCTTC
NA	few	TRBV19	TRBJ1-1	CASSKGPQENREAFF	TGTGCCAGTAGTAAGGGGCCCCAAGAAAATCGTGAAGCTTTCTTT
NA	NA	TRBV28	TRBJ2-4	CASSFGAKNIQYF	TGTGCCAGCTCATTCGGAGCCAAAAACATTCAGTACTTC
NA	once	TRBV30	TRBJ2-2	CAWSVLGSGGELFF	TGTGCCTGGAGTGTACTAGGAAGCGGCGGGGAGCTGTTTTTT
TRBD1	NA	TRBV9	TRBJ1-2	CASSGGQGEGGYTF	TGTGCCAGCAGCGGTGGACAGGGAGAGGGGGGCTACACCTTC
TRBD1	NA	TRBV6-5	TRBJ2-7	CASSYSGQGGKEQYF	TGTGCCAGCAGTTACTCGGGACAGGGGGGGAAGGAGCAGTACTTC
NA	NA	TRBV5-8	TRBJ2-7	CASSRTGPNEQYF	TGTGCCAGCAGCCGCACAGGGCCCAACGAGCAGTACTTC
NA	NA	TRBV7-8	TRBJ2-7	CASSQTVISYEQYF	TGTGCCAGCAGCCAAACGGTTATCTCCTACGAGCAGTACTTC
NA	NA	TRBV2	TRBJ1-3	CASSLSGGNTIYF	TGTGCCAGCAGTCTGAGCGGGGGAAACACCATATATTTT
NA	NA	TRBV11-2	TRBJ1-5	CASAAGTNQPQHF	TGTGCCAGCGCGGCAGGGACTAATCAGCCCCAGCATTTT
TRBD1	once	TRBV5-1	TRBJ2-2	CASSLDGDRGEVAGELFF	TGCGCCAGCAGCTTGGATGGCGACAGGGGGGAAGTAGCCGGGGAGCTGTTTTTT
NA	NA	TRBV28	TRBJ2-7	CASSPTQGRGTYEQYF	TGTGCCAGCAGTCCTACCCAGGGAAGGGGTACCTACGAGCAGTACTTC
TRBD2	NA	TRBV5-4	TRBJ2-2	CASSLATGLAGGPTGELFF	TGTGCCAGCAGCTTGGCCACGGGACTAGCGGGGGGGCCCACCGGGGAGCTGTTTTTT
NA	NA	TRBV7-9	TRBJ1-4	CASSLGAGVGEKLFF	TGTGCCAGCAGCTTAGGAGCAGGGGTGGGTGAAAAACTGTTTTTT
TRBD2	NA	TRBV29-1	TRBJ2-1	CSAALAGGYNEQFF	TGCAGCGCTGCACTAGCGGGAGGGTACAATGAGCAGTTCTTC
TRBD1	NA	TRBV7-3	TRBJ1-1	CASSLSPGGTEAFF	TGTGCCAGCAGCTTATCCCCAGGGGGCACTGAAGCTTTCTTT
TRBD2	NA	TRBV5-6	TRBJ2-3	CASSWAGGLGDTQYF	TGTGCCAGCAGCTGGGCGGGGGGCCTCGGAGATACGCAGTATTTT
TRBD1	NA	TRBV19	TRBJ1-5	CASSMGQGSNQPQHF	TGTGCCAGTAGTATGGGACAGGGTAGCAATCAGCCCCAGCATTTT
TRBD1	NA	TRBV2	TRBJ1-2	CASIRDRTNYGYTF	TGTGCCAGCATAAGGGACAGGACCAACTATGGCTACACCTTC
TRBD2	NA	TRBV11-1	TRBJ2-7	CASSLTGLADEQYF	TGTGCCAGCAGCTTAACAGGACTAGCGGACGAGCAGTACTTC
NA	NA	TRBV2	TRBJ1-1	CASMADTNTEAFF	TGTGCCAGCATGGCAGACACGAACACTGAAGCTTTCTTT
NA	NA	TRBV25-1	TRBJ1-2	CASSDDSNYGYTF	TGTGCCAGCAGTGATGACAGTAACTATGGCTACACCTTC
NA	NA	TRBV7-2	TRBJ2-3	CASSLPLTDTQYF	TGTGCCAGCAGCTTACCCCTCACAGATACGCAGTATTTT
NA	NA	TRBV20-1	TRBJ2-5	CSVAVQETQYF	TGCAGTGTAGCGGTCCAAGAGACCCAGTACTTC
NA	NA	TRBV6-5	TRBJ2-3	CASRESTDTQYF	TGTGCCAGCAGGGAGAGCACAGATACGCAGTATTTT
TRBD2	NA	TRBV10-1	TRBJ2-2	CASSGQAGGGNTGELFF	TGCGCCAGCAGTGGACAAGCGGGGGGCGGCAACACCGGGGAGCTGTTTTTT
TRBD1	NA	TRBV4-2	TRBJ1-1	CASSQEGQQVNTEAFF	TGTGCCAGCAGCCAAGAGGGACAGCAGGTGAACACTGAAGCTTTCTTT
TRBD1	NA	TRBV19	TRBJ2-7	CASSWGGQGAYEQYF	TGTGCCAGTAGCTGGGGAGGACAGGGGGCCTACGAGCAGTACTTC
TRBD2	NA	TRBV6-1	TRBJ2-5	CASSELAGSQETQYF	TGTGCCAGCAGTGAACTAGCGGGGAGCCAAGAGACCCAGTACTTC
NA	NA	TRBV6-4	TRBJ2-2	CASSDPNLGELFF	TGTGCCAGCAGTGACCCCAACTTGGGGGAGCTGTTTTTT